The 17 T cell receptor beta chains below were found in one sample sequenced in a study of shared clonotypes between healthy human individuals. The data were produced by immunoSEQ multiplex PCR, yet TCRdb's version contains in-frame clones alone and is incomplete. Here the sample spans around 700,000 clones, 72% being singletons. The sequenced sample consisted of memory CD4+ T cells sorted from blood. Subset specified: CD45RA-negative fraction. All receptors come from a woman aged 25 to 39 in good health.

The chain uses TRBV5-8 and TRBJ2-3; D is ambiguous. Germline-derived CDR1 and CDR2 are SGHTS and YDEGEE. V shed 3 bases and J shed 5 bases, with 7 bases lying between them. The CDR3 is 12 amino acids. Here the CDR3 DNA reads TGTGCCAGCAGCTCCTACCGAGATACGCAGTATTTT. Amino acids: CASSSYRDTQYF.

The chain recombines TRBV5-1 with TRBJ2-1; D gene uncertain. The V end lost 2 bases, the J end lost 6 bases, and 6 bases lay between the germline ends. The CDR3 covers 12 residues. Germline values: CDR1 SGHRS, CDR2 YFSETQ. CDR3 DNA: TGCGCCAGCAGCTTAAGCTCCAATGAGCAGTTCTTC. Translated, it gives CASSLSSNEQFF.

The chain joins TRBV6-5 to TRBJ2-7, with 12 bases lining up with TRBD2. CDR1 and CDR2 (germline): MNHEY, SVGAGI. The CDR3 covers 13 residues. V shed 6 bases and J 9 bases; nucleotides not matched to a gene: 6. The CDR3 sequence is CASSWGTSGLQYF. CDR3 nucleotide sequence: TGTGCCAGCAGCTGGGGGACTAGCGGGCTGCAGTACTTC.

The V gene is TRBV30, the J gene TRBJ1-2; D is perhaps TRBD1 (5 bases). Trimming took 2 bases from V and 3 from J, leaving 10 bases between them. Germline CDR1 is GTSNPN and CDR2 is SVGIG (reference sequence). This CDR3 comprises 13 residues. In nucleotides, the CDR3 is TGTGCCTGGAGTCCCGACAGCGACTATGGCTACACCTTC. It specifies CAWSPDSDYGYTF.

The chain links TRBV11-1 to TRBJ2-3, with D possibly matching TRBD2 (7 bases). The CDR3 spans 15 residues. Germline loops: CDR1 SGHAT, CDR2 FQDESV (reference sequence). V dropped 5 bases and J dropped 3 bases, with 15 bases sitting between them. CDR3 coding DNA: TGTGCCAGCAGCGGCGGGGGCAGGGAGACAGATACGCAGTATTTT. This translates into CASSGGGRETDTQYF.

CDR3 DNA: TGTGCCACCAGCAGAGTCCCCGGACAGGGTAGGTCTGAAGCTTTCTTT. Its protein product is CATSRVPGQGRSEAFF. The genes are TRBV15 and TRBJ1-1; 8 bases are a match to TRBD1. The CDR3 loop spans 16 amino acids. Germline-derived CDR1 and CDR2 are LNHNV and YYDKDF (reference sequence). V lost 1 base and J lost 6; bases outside the gene matches: 10.

This clone was detected a few times. The CDR3: CATQGQGAYEQYF. The CDR3 DNA reads TGTGCCACACAGGGACAGGGGGCCTACGAGCAGTACTTC. The V and J genes are TRBV2 and TRBJ2-7; 11 positions agree with TRBD1. Germline values: CDR1 SNHLY, CDR2 FYNNEI. The V gene end was trimmed by 10 bases and the J gene end by 2 bases; junction bases not matched to a gene: 4. The CDR3 loop spans 13 amino acids.

V usage is TRBV29-1 and J usage is TRBJ2-2; D not resolved. The CDR3 has 14 amino acids. V was shortened by 5 bases and J by 0 bases, with 10 bases between the two germline ends. Germline CDR1 SQVTM, CDR2 ANQGSEA. The CDR3 nucleotides read TGCAGCGTTCGTCTCTACTCGAACACCGGGGAGCTGTTTTTT. This codes for CSVRLYSNTGELFF.

The chain joins TRBV7-7 to TRBJ2-2, with 7 bases matching TRBD2. The germline CDR1 and CDR2 sequences are SSHAT and FNYEAQ (reference sequence). The V and J ends lost 5 bases and 7 bases, in that order; junction bases with no gene match: 4. The CDR3 totals 13 residues. CDR3 protein: CASSPGRVGELFF. In nucleotides, the CDR3 is TGTGCCAGCAGCCCTGGGAGGGTCGGGGAGCTGTTTTTT.

The chain uses TRBV6-5 and TRBJ2-1; 11 nucleotides match TRBD1. Germline V lookup: CDR1 MNHEY, CDR2 SVGAGI. Losses at the gene ends were 6 bases for V and 5 bases for J; bases not matched to a gene: 3. The CDR3 extends over 14 amino acids. The CDR3 protein is CASSPDRGHNEQFF. The DNA for the CDR3 is TGTGCCAGCAGCCCGGACAGGGGGCACAATGAGCAGTTCTTC.

The V and J genes are TRBV5-6 and TRBJ1-2, with D possibly matching TRBD1 (6 bases). The germline V and J ends were trimmed by 3 bases and 4 bases, with 16 bases remaining between them. The CDR3 spans 15 residues. Germline-derived CDR1 and CDR2 are SGHDT and YYEEEE. The CDR3 region has the DNA TGTGCCAGCAGCTGGGGGCCGGGGGCTTCCTATGGCTACACCTTC. Translation: CASSWGPGASYGYTF.

The sample holds many counts of this clone. The chain carries TRBV4-2 and TRBJ2-7, with TRBD2 matching over 10 bases. Germline trimming cut 3 bases from V and 1 base from J; bases unmatched to any gene: 6. The CDR3 runs 16 residues. Germline V gene lookup returns CDR1 LGHNA and CDR2 YNFKEQ. The chain's CDR3 is CASSQDGTSVSYEQYF. The CDR3 DNA reads as TGTGCCAGCAGCCAGGACGGGACTAGCGTATCCTACGAGCAGTACTTC.

This clone was seen many times. The chain employs TRBV28 and TRBJ2-7, with 8 bases matching TRBD2. Germline-derived CDR1 and CDR2 are MDHEN and SYDVKM. This CDR3 spans 20 amino acids. V was pared by 5 bases and J by 3 bases, with 24 bases of the junction left unmatched. CDR3 in DNA: TGTGCCAGCAGTAACCTGGGACAACCGGGACTAGTCGGGGGCCACTACGAGCAGTACTTC. Encoded protein: CASSNLGQPGLVGGHYEQYF.

The chain employs TRBV5-4 and TRBJ1-2; D uncertain. V was shortened by 2 bases and J by 5 bases, with 10 bases between the two germline ends. The CDR3 contains 13 residues. Germline V gene sequence: CDR1 SGHNT, CDR2 YYREEE (reference sequence). For the CDR3, the DNA is TGTGCCAGCAGCTTTGAAGTAAAGTATGGCTACACCTTC. This translates into CASSFEVKYGYTF. The whole variable domain, filled in from reference TRBV5-4 and TRBJ1-2, reads ETGVTQSPTHLIKTRGQQVTLRCSSQSGHNTVSWYQQALGQGPQFIFQYYREEENGRGNFPPRFSGLQFPNYSSELNVNALELDDSALYLCASSFEVKYGYTFGSGTRLTVV.

The V call is TRBV6-5, the J call TRBJ2-7; D unresolved. Between the trimmed V and J ends, which lost 0 bases and 2 bases, there was a span of 11 bases. The CDR3 extends over 15 amino acids. CDR1 and CDR2 (germline): MNHEY, SVGAGI. The CDR3 protein is CASSYSFAGTYEQYF. The DNA for the CDR3 is TGTGCCAGCAGTTACTCGTTTGCCGGAACCTACGAGCAGTACTTC.

This rearrangement joins TRBV4-1 to TRBJ2-1, with D maybe TRBD1 (5 bases). This CDR3 has 15 amino acids. The germline V and J ends were trimmed by 10 bases and 7 bases, with 23 bases remaining between them. From germline, CDR1 is MGHRA and CDR2 YSYEKL. The CDR3 sequence is CATKGVTQPSNEQFF. In nucleotides, the CDR3 is TGCGCCACCAAAGGGGTGACTCAACCCTCAAATGAGCAGTTCTTC.

J is TRBJ2-4 and V is TRBV30, with 9 bases matching TRBD2. Trimming removed 3 bases from V and 0 bases from J; junction bases left unmatched: 9. Germline CDR1 reads GTSNPN; CDR2 reads SVGIG (reference sequence). The CDR3 has 17 amino acids. The DNA of the CDR3 is TGTGCCTGGAGCCGGGCGGGAGGGACCCTAGCCAAAAACATTCAGTACTTC. The encoded protein is CAWSRAGGTLAKNIQYF. Filled out from reference TRBV30 and TRBJ2-4, the complete variable domain reads SQTIHQWPATLVQPVGSPLSLECTVEGTSNPNLYWYRQAAGRGLQLLFYSVGIGQISSEVPQNLSASRPQDRQFILSSKKLLLSDSGFYLCAWSRAGGTLAKNIQYFGAGTRLSVL.